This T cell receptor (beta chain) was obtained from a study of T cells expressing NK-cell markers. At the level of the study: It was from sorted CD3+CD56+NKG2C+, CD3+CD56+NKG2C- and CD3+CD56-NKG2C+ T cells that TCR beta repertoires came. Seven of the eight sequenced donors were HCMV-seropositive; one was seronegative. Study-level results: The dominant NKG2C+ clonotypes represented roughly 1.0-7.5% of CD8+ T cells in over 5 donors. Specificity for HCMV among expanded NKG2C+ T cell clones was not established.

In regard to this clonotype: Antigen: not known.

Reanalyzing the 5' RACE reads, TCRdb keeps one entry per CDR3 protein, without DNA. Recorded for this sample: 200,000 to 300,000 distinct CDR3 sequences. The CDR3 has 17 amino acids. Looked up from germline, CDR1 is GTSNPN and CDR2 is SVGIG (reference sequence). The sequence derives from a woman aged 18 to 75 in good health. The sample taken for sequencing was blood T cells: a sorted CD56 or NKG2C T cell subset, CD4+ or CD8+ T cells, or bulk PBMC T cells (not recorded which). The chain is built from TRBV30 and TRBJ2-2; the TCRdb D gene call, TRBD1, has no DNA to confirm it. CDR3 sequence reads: CAWSLNSGNRNTGELFF.